Below are 2 T cell receptor beta chains sequenced from a single sample in a study of CD8 T cells in Susac syndrome. With random hexamers, roughly 0.45 to 1 ug RNA was reverse transcribed. TCRdb itself ran the immunoSEQ multiplex PCR reads through MiXCR, one entry per CDR3 protein. The data hold about 300,000 distinct CDR3 sequences, with about 90% observed a single time. Sequencing was carried out using CD4+ T cells from PBMCs. The receptors come from a human donor with multiple sclerosis.

This clonotype was observed a single time. The V and J genes are TRBV19 and TRBJ2-4, with D unresolved. V was trimmed by 0 bases and J by 0 bases, leaving 12 bases between them. Per germline, CDR1 LNHDA and CDR2 SQIVND (reference sequence). The CDR3 extends over 17 amino acids. CDR3 in DNA: TGTGCCAGTAGTATAGATCTCCGGAAGATAGCCAAAAACATTCAGTACTTC. Translating it yields CASSIDLRKIAKNIQYF.

This clonotype was seen only a few times. This sequence joins TRBV30 and TRBJ1-5; TRBD1 matches at 7 bases. The V gene end was trimmed by 4 bases and the J gene end by 1 base; junction bases not matched to a gene: 4. The CDR3 runs 14 residues. Germline CDR1 is GTSNPN and CDR2 is SVGIG (reference sequence). The CDR3 sequence: CAWTAGGSNQPQHF. The CDR3 nucleotides read TGTGCCTGGACCGCAGGGGGGAGCAATCAGCCCCAGCATTTT.